A selection of T cell receptor beta chains follows, all from one sample in a study of vaccination and CD4 T cells after COVID-19. MiXCR, applied by TCRdb to the PCR reads, yields one record per CDR3 protein. This table holds approximately 3,500 distinct CDR3 sequences, 16% found once. No cognate antigen is known for these TCRs. The source material was CD4+ T cells from blood, cultured in vitro. The receptors derive from a human donor who had recovered from COVID-19. CDR3s include the opening cysteine and the closing phenylalanine or tryptophan. D genes are given only for firm matches. The size entry is marked missing in some rows and otherwise reads once, few, many or a size class.

j_call,d_call,v_call,clone_size,cdr3_aa,cdr3_nt
TRBJ1-1,TRBD1,TRBV11-3,.,CASSLQGGWNTEAFF,TGTGCCAGCAGCTTACAGGGGGGATGGAACACTGAAGCTTTCTTT
TRBJ1-5,.,TRBV29-1,.,CSVGGGNNQPQHF,TGCAGCGTTGGTGGGGGCAACAATCAGCCCCAGCATTTT
TRBJ2-1,TRBD2,TRBV20-1,few,CSAERGNEQFF,TGCAGTGCGGAGCGGGGGAATGAGCAGTTCTTC
TRBJ1-5,.,TRBV5-5,.,CASSLDRANQPQHF,TGTGCCAGCAGCTTGGACAGGGCGAATCAGCCCCAGCATTTT
TRBJ1-6,.,TRBV5-1,medium-sized,CASSSWANSPLHF,TGCGCCAGCAGCTCCTGGGCCAATTCACCCCTCCACTTT
TRBJ2-3,.,TRBV20-1,.,CSARQGGWTDTQYF,TGCAGTGCCCGGCAGGGAGGATGGACAGATACGCAGTATTTT
TRBJ1-2,.,TRBV4-1,.,CASSERVLGGDGYTF,TGCGCCAGCAGCGAACGGGTCCTTGGGGGGGATGGCTACACCTTC
TRBJ1-1,TRBD1,TRBV18,.,CASSPETGGVTEAFF,TGTGCCAGCTCACCAGAGACAGGGGGCGTAACTGAAGCTTTCTTT
TRBJ1-2,.,TRBV7-8,few,CASSSQLASSRYTF,TGTGCCAGCAGCAGTCAGTTGGCCAGCTCTCGCTACACCTTC
TRBJ2-7,.,TRBV18,medium-sized,CASSPVLDSSYEQYF,TGTGCCAGCTCACCGGTTTTGGACAGCTCCTACGAGCAGTACTTC
TRBJ1-1,.,TRBV20-1,medium-sized,CSEGGLNTEAFF,TGCAGCGAGGGGGGGCTGAACACTGAAGCTTTCTTT
TRBJ2-3,.,TRBV12-3/TRBV12-4,few,CASTIGLSTDTQYF,TGTGCCAGCACTATCGGACTCTCCACAGATACGCAGTATTTT
TRBJ2-3,TRBD2,TRBV10-2,few,CASSESTASGTARSTDTQYF,TGCGCCAGCAGTGAGTCGACGGCTAGCGGGACGGCCAGGAGCACAGATACGCAGTATTTT
TRBJ2-7,TRBD1,TRBV12-3/TRBV12-4,.,CASSLVLDRDDEQYF,TGTGCCAGCAGCCTGGTTCTGGACAGGGACGACGAGCAGTACTTC
TRBJ2-4,.,TRBV20-1,.,CGALRESKNIQYF,TGCGGGGCCCTTAGGGAATCTAAAAACATTCAGTACTTC
TRBJ2-3,TRBD2,TRBV5-4,.,CASSRPGLEGTDTQYF,TGTGCCAGCAGCCGTCCGGGACTAGAGGGCACAGATACGCAGTATTTT
TRBJ2-4,TRBD1,TRBV6-1,.,CASSSLTGGLSKNIQYF,TGTGCCAGCAGCTCCCTCACAGGGGGCTTATCCAAAAACATTCAGTACTTC
TRBJ1-1,.,TRBV20-1,few,CSASQNTEAFF,TGCAGTGCTAGTCAGAACACTGAAGCTTTCTTT
TRBJ2-3,.,TRBV6-5,few,CASSYEEGNTQYF,TGTGCCAGCAGTTACGAAGAAGGAAATACGCAGTATTTT
TRBJ2-1,.,TRBV20-1,few,CSVRVGAGNEQFF,TGCAGTGTCAGGGTGGGTGCTGGTAACGAGCAGTTCTTC
TRBJ2-7,.,TRBV29-1,.,CSVAGAIPYEQYF,TGCAGCGTTGCGGGGGCAATCCCCTACGAGCAGTACTTC
TRBJ1-3,TRBD1,TRBV2,.,CASNVGTAAGNTIYF,TGTGCCAGCAATGTAGGGACAGCGGCTGGAAACACCATATATTTT
TRBJ2-6,.,TRBV7-3,few,CASSHSPFRGSGANVLTF,TGTGCCAGCAGCCATTCCCCGTTTCGTGGCTCTGGGGCCAACGTCCTGACTTTC
TRBJ2-1,TRBD2,TRBV12-5,few,CASGGLAVSYNEQFF,TGTGCTAGTGGCGGCCTAGCGGTATCGTACAATGAGCAGTTCTTC
TRBJ2-1,TRBD2,TRBV2,medium-sized,CARDKTSGVYNEQFF,TGTGCCAGGGATAAGACTAGCGGGGTTTACAATGAGCAGTTCTTC
TRBJ2-2,TRBD2,TRBV9,.,CASSVGLAGGTGELFF,TGTGCCAGCAGCGTAGGACTAGCGGGGGGGACCGGGGAGCTGTTTTTT
TRBJ1-1,.,TRBV12-3/TRBV12-4,medium-sized,CASSSLTGTEAFF,TGTGCCAGCAGTTCTCTGACAGGTACTGAAGCTTTCTTT
TRBJ1-1,.,TRBV11-2,few,CASSLEQTTEAFF,TGTGCCAGCAGCTTAGAACAGACTACTGAAGCTTTCTTT
TRBJ2-2,.,TRBV5-1,once,CASSFPPLGTGELFF,TGCGCCAGCAGCTTTCCGCCCCTGGGCACCGGGGAGCTGTTTTTT
TRBJ2-4,.,TRBV12-3/TRBV12-4,medium-sized,CASSLLGQNIQYF,TGTGCCAGCAGTTTACTCGGACAGAACATTCAGTACTTC
TRBJ2-7,.,TRBV18,.,CASSPFTYEQYF,TGTGCCAGCTCACCATTCACATACGAGCAGTACTTC
TRBJ1-2,TRBD1,TRBV19,.,CATMGQEVHGYTF,TGTGCCACGATGGGACAGGAGGTTCATGGCTACACCTTC
TRBJ2-7,.,TRBV7-2,.,CASSPGSPREQYF,TGTGCCAGCAGCCCAGGGTCCCCTCGAGAGCAGTACTTC
TRBJ2-1,TRBD2,TRBV19,few,CASMTPGLGPQSYNEQFF,TGTGCCAGTATGACACCGGGACTAGGGCCCCAATCCTACAATGAGCAGTTCTTC
TRBJ2-1,TRBD2,TRBV20-1,.,CSARVVRSSGHTSSYNEQFF,TGCAGTGCTAGGGTCGTTCGTTCTAGCGGACACACAAGCTCCTACAATGAGCAGTTCTTC
TRBJ1-4,.,TRBV2,.,CASRRRDSTNEKLFF,TGTGCCAGCAGACGACGAGATTCAACTAATGAAAAACTGTTTTTT
TRBJ2-7,.,TRBV11-3,.,CASSLQAGVGEQYF,TGTGCCAGCAGCTTACAAGCAGGGGTAGGCGAGCAGTACTTC
TRBJ2-3,.,TRBV19,medium-sized,CASSINTGGTDTQYF,TGTGCCAGTAGTATAAATACAGGAGGAACAGATACGCAGTATTTT
TRBJ1-3,.,TRBV5-4,few,CASSPEVMRSGNTIYF,TGTGCCAGCAGCCCGGAGGTGATGCGCTCTGGAAACACCATATATTTT
TRBJ2-1,.,TRBV20-1,.,CSVNGRGQADEQFF,TGCAGTGTCAATGGTAGGGGCCAAGCCGATGAGCAGTTCTTC
TRBJ1-1,.,TRBV10-1,medium-sized,CASRGERGTEAFF,TGCGCCAGCAGGGGCGAAAGGGGAACTGAAGCTTTCTTT
TRBJ2-1,TRBD2,TRBV19,.,CASSPRGSGGLSSYNEQFF,TGTGCCAGTAGTCCCCGGGGTAGCGGGGGCCTTAGCTCCTACAATGAGCAGTTCTTC
TRBJ2-5,TRBD1,TRBV20-1,few,CSAQRGLGETQYF,TGCAGTGCCCAAAGGGGGCTTGGGGAGACCCAGTACTTC
TRBJ1-3,.,TRBV20-1,large,CSARGRRAYTIYF,TGCAGTGCTAGAGGGCGCAGGGCGTACACCATATATTTT
TRBJ2-5,TRBD2,TRBV7-6,.,CATSAGRGGGETQYF,TGTGCCACCTCCGCCGGGCGGGGGGGCGGAGAGACCCAGTACTTC
TRBJ2-3,TRBD2,TRBV30,few,CAWSGGTSGVTDTQYF,TGTGCCTGGAGTGGCGGGACTAGCGGGGTCACAGATACGCAGTATTTT
TRBJ2-3,TRBD2,TRBV20-1,medium-sized,CSALDSGGITDTQYF,TGCAGTGCGTTAGACAGCGGGGGGATCACAGATACGCAGTATTTT
TRBJ2-3,.,TRBV20-1,few,CSASPPPGRGSTDTQYF,TGCAGTGCAAGCCCCCCGCCTGGGAGGGGGAGCACAGATACGCAGTATTTT
TRBJ1-2,.,TRBV30,few,CAWRPPRRGYTF,TGTGCCTGGAGACCCCCCCGGAGGGGCTACACCTTC
TRBJ2-7,.,TRBV24-1,medium-sized,CATSDSKTSSSYEQYF,TGTGCCACCAGTGATTCTAAAACGTCCAGCTCCTACGAGCAGTACTTC